The following is a TCR beta chain sequence with its context. Germline lookup yields CDR1 SGDLS and CDR2 YYNGEE. The V and J ends lost 4 bases and 5 bases respectively, with 12 bases between them. CDR3 size: 13 residues. The study reverse transcribed the entire isolated RNA, so it sequenced expressed TCRB transcripts. The table came from immunoSEQ multiplex PCR; TCRdb's copy has only in-frame clones and leaves some out. The sample has fewer than 150,000 clones, 6.9% seen once. This sample stems from a study of beta chain features in type 1 diabetes. The receptor comes from a woman aged 25 to 39 in good health. The V call is TRBV9, the J call TRBJ2-5; tentative D call: TRBD1 (5 bases). Sequenced: central memory CD4+ T cells from blood. This chain's CDR3 is CASSPRVSETQYF. DNA for the CDR3: TGTGCCAGCAGCCCCAGGGTTTCGGAGACCCAGTACTTC.